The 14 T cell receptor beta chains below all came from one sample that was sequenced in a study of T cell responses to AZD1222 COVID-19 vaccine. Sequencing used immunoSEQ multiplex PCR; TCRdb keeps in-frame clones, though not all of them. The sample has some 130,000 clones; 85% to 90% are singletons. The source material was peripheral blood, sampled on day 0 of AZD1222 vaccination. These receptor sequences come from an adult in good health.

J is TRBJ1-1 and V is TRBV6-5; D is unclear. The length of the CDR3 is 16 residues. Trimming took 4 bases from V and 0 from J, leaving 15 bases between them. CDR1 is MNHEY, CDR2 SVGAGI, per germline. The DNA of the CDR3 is TGTGCCAGCAGTTTACCCGGGAGTCCGATGAACACTGAAGCTTTCTTT. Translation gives CASSLPGSPMNTEAFF.

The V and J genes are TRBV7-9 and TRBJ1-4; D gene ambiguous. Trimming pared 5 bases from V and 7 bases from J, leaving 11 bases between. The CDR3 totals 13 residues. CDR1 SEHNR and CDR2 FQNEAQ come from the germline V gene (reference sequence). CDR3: CASSPRLIEKLFF. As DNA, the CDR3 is TGTGCCAGCAGCCCAAGGCTAATTGAAAAACTGTTTTTT.

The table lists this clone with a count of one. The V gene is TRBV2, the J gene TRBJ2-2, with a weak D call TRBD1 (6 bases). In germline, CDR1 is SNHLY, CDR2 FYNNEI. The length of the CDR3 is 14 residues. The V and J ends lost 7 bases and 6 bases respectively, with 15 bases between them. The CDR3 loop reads CASIENRVPGELFF. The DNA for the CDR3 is TGTGCCAGCATAGAGAACAGGGTTCCCGGGGAGCTGTTTTTT.

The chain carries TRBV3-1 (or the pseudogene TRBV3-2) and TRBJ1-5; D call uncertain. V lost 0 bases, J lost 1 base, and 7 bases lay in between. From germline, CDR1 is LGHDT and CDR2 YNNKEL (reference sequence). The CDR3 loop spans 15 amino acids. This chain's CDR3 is CASSQDDRSNQPQHF. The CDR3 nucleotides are TGTGCCAGCAGCCAAGATGACCGGAGCAATCAGCCCCAGCATTTT.

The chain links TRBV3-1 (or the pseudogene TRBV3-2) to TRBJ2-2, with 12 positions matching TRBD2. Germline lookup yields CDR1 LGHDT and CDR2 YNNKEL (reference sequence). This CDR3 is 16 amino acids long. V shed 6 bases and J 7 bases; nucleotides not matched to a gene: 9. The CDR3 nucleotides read TGTGCCAGCAGTGTACTAGCGGGGGGACTGGGCGGGGAGCTGTTTTTT. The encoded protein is CASSVLAGGLGGELFF.

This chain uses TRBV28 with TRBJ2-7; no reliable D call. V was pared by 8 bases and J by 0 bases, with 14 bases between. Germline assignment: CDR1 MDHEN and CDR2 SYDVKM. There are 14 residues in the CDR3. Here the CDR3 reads CASRFRRSSYEQYF. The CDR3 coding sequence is TGTGCCAGCCGCTTTAGGCGGAGCTCCTACGAGCAGTACTTC.

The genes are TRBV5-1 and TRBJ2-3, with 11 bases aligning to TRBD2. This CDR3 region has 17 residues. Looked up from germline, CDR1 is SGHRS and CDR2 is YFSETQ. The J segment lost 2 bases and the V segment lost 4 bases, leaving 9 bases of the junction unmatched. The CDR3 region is CASSLGGLAATTDTQYF. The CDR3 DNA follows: TGCGCCAGCAGCCTGGGGGGACTAGCGGCTACCACAGATACGCAGTATTTT.

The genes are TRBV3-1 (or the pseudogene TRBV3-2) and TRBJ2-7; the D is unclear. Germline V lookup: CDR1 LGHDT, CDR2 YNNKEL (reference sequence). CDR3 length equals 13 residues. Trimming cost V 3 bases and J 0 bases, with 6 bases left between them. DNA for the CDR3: TGTGCCAGCAGCCACCAAACCTCCTACGAGCAGTACTTC. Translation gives CASSHQTSYEQYF.

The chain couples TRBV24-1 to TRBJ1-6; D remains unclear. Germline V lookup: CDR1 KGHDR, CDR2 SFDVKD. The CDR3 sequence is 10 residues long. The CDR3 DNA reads TGTGCGTGCGAGACGGCGGCCCTCCACTTT. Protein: CACETAALHF.

The CDR3 region is CASIFRGNTEAFF. In DNA form, the CDR3 reads TGTGCCAGCATATTCCGGGGGAACACTGAAGCTTTCTTT. The V gene is TRBV2, the J gene TRBJ1-1, with D unresolved. CDR1 and CDR2 (germline): SNHLY, FYNNEI. CDR3 length: 13 residues. The V end was cut by 7 bases, the J end by 1 base, with 10 bases between. The entire variable domain, with the rest obtained from reference TRBV2 and TRBJ1-1, is as follows: EPEVTQTPSHQVTQMGQEVILRCVPISNHLYFYWYRQILGQKVEFLVSFYNNEISEKSEIFDDQFSVERPDGSNFTLKIRSTKLEDSAMYFCASIFRGNTEAFFGQGTRLTVV.

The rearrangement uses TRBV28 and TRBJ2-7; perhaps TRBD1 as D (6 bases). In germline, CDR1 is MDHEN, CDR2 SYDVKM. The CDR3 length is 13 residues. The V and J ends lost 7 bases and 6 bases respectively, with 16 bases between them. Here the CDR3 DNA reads TGTGCCAGCATTGACAGGACATACCGCGAGCAGTACTTC. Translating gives CASIDRTYREQYF.

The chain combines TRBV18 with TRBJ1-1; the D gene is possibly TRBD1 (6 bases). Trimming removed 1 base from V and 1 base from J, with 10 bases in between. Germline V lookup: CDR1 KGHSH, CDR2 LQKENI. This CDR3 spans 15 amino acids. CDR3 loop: CASSPQTGKNTEAFF. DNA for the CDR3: TGTGCCAGCTCACCACAGACAGGAAAGAACACTGAAGCTTTCTTT.

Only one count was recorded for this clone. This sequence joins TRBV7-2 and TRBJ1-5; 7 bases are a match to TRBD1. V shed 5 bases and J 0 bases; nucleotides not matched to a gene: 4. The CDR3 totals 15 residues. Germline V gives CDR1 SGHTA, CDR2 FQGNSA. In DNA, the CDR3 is TGTGCCAGCAGCCTCGGGACAGTTAGCAATCAGCCCCAGCATTTT. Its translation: CASSLGTVSNQPQHF.

The CDR3 sequence: CASKGTGRRYSTDTQYF. As DNA, the CDR3 is TGTGCCAGCAAGGGGACAGGGCGACGATATAGCACAGATACGCAGTATTTT. This rearrangement joins TRBV28 to TRBJ2-3; 9 nucleotides agree with TRBD1. Trimming at V came to 7 bases and at J to 0 bases, leaving 11 bases not matched to a gene. The V gene's germline CDR1 is MDHEN and CDR2 SYDVKM. CDR3 size: 17 residues.